The 25 T cell receptor beta chains listed next were all sequenced from one sample in a study of tumor-infiltrating lymphocytes in primary liver carcinoma. Extraction also yielded germline DNA, while blood RNA was obtained from unsorted whole blood. The researchers produced TCR beta cDNA from 400 to 650 ng total RNA with a constant-region primer. Three rounds of nested multiplex PCR with slightly modified ARM-PCR produced TCR beta libraries. Primers for the first two PCR rounds were TRBV1-TRBV30 forward primers and a C-beta reverse primer (approximately 9 cycles per round). One entry per CDR3 protein results from TCRdb running MiXCR on the multiplex PCR reads. The sample lists 300,000 to 350,000 distinct CDR3 sequences; 50% to 60% were seen once. The sample taken for sequencing was peripheral blood. Every receptor here comes from a woman between 25 and 40 years old with primary liver carcinoma and hepatitis B virus infection.

The count of this clonotype is one. A junction boundary mismatches the germline segment, possibly from a read error. The chain links TRBV29-1 to TRBJ2-7; D is perhaps TRBD2 (6 bases). The CDR3 consists of 13 residues. Germline CDR1 and CDR2: SQVTM and ANQGSEA. CDR3 in amino acids: CSVVTSSGDEQYF. The CDR3 DNA sequence: TGCAGTGTTGTAACTAGCAGTGGGGACGAGCAGTACTTC.

Details on this clonotype: An end of the junction does not agree with germline; a read error may underlie this. CDR3 sequence: CASRSGTGFQETEYF. CDR3 DNA: TGTGCCAGCAGGTCAGGGACAGGGTTCCAAGAGACCGAGTACTTC. The genes are TRBV11-3 and TRBJ2-5, with 9 bases aligning to TRBD1. From germline, CDR1 is SGHNT and CDR2 YENEEA. The CDR3 runs to 15 residues.

The chain combines TRBV12-3 or TRBV12-4 with TRBJ2-3, with 7 bases fitting TRBD2. The V and J ends lost 8 bases and 4 bases, in that order; junction bases with no gene match: 15. The CDR3 is made up of 16 amino acids. Here the CDR3 reads CASAREVGVGADTQYF. The CDR3, as DNA: TGTGCCAGCGCCCGGGAGGTCGGAGTTGGGGCAGATACGCAGTATTTT.

Points on this clonotype: Given a much more abundant clone one base away, this may be a read error. V and J are TRBV4-1 and TRBJ2-1, with 7 positions matching TRBD1. The CDR3 length is 17 residues. Trimming took 0 bases from V and 8 from J; bases not matched to a gene: 13. CDR1 and CDR2 from the germline V gene are MGHRA and YSYEKL. In DNA form, the CDR3 reads TGCGCCAGCAGCCAAGATGAAGTAGACAGGGTGTACGATGAGCAGTTCTTC. Residues: CASSQDEVDRVYDEQFF.

The V call is TRBV11-3, the J call TRBJ1-1; TRBD1 matches at 7 bases. The V and J ends lost 5 bases and 11 bases, in that order; junction bases with no gene match: 11. Germline V gives CDR1 SGHNT, CDR2 YENEEA. This CDR3 is 13 amino acids long. The CDR3 coding sequence is TGTGCCAGCAGCGCACAGGGGACTGGAGACGCTTTCTTT. Protein product: CASSAQGTGDAFF.

As to this clonotype: The junction does not match germline at one end; this may be a read error. This chain links TRBV12-3 or TRBV12-4 with TRBJ1-1, with D perhaps TRBD1 (5 bases). The CDR3 contains 15 residues. The CDR3 DNA is TGTGCCGGCAGTTTATCCGCCGGGGGGAACACTGAAGCTTTCTTT. Its protein product is CAGSLSAGGNTEAFF.

A word on this clonotype: One end of the junction varies from germline; a read error may be responsible. The rearrangement joins TRBV11-1 to TRBJ2-2; perhaps D is TRBD1 or TRBD2 (6 bases each). Germline CDR1 is SGHAT and CDR2 is FQDESV (reference sequence). CDR3 length: 14 amino acids. DNA for the CDR3: TGTGCCAGCAGCTTTGGCGGGGACACCGGGGAGCTGCTCTTT. This translates into CASSFGGDTGELLF.

In this sample, this clonotype turned up a few times. One end of the junction fails to match germline, which may point to a read error. V and J are TRBV6-6 and TRBJ2-7; 10 positions match TRBD1. This CDR3 is built from 17 residues. CDR1 and CDR2 (germline): MNHNY, SVGAGI (reference sequence). CDR3 protein: CVSSLTTAGTGDYEQYF. For the CDR3, the DNA is TGTGTCAGCAGTCTGACTACCGCCGGGACAGGGGACTACGAGCAGTACTTC.

The gene calls are TRBV30 and TRBJ1-4, with 11 bases fitting TRBD1. The ends lost 6 bases at V and 11 bases at J; junction bases unmatched: 8. CDR1 is GTSNPN, CDR2 SVGIG, per germline (reference sequence). CDR3 length equals 13 residues. The DNA of the CDR3 is TGTGCCTGCAGCCGGGACAGGGGGTTGAAACTGTTTTTT. Translation: CACSRDRGLKLFF.

This clonotype has just a few counts. In nucleotides, the CDR3 is TGTGCCAGCAGTCAAACCACAGATACGCAGTATTTT. Its protein product is CASSQTTDTQYF. The rearrangement joins TRBV6-6 to TRBJ2-3; no definite D call. CDR1 and CDR2 from the germline V gene are MNHNY and SVGAGI (reference sequence). Trimming shortened V by 5 bases and J by 2 bases, and 5 bases separated the two germline ends. This CDR3 has 12 amino acids.

For this clonotype: One base away lies a much larger clone, so this may be a sequencing read error. V is TRBV6-2 or TRBV6-3 and J is TRBJ1-1; D possibly corresponds to TRBD1 (6 bases). From germline, CDR1 is MNHEY and CDR2 SVGEGT. The CDR3 covers 14 residues. The CDR3 DNA sequence: TGTGCCAGCAGGCACCCAGGGGACGGCACTGAAGCTTCCTTT. This translates into CASRHPGDGTEASF.

Points on this clonotype: A junction boundary mismatches the germline segment, possibly from a read error. The CDR3 DNA reads TGTGCCAGCACTGAAGGTGGCAGATCCTACGAGCGGTACTTC. It translates to CASTEGGRSYERYF. The V and J genes are TRBV6-1 and TRBJ2-7; no reliable D call. There are 14 residues in the CDR3. Germline CDR1 is MNHNS and CDR2 is SASEGT.

To note about this clonotype: A much larger clone lies one base from this, so it may be a read error. This chain uses TRBV4-2 with TRBJ2-3, with TRBD1 matching 7 bases. CDR3 size: 15 residues. Germline lookup yields CDR1 LGHNA and CDR2 YNFKEQ. The CDR3 coding sequence is TGTGCCAGCAGCCAAGATGATAGGGGGCGAGTTACGCGGTATTTT. Translation gives CASSQDDRGRVTRYF.

This clonotype was recorded many times. The DNA for the CDR3 is TGCGCCAGCAGCCATTCCCTTTTGGAGCAGTTCTTC. It is translated as CASSHSLLEQFF. This chain uses TRBV4-1 with TRBJ2-1; D is undetermined. Trimming pared 3 bases from V and 10 bases from J, leaving 10 bases between. The germline CDR1 and CDR2 sequences are MGHRA and YSYEKL. The CDR3 contains 12 residues.

This clonotype has ten or more counts. An end of the junction differs from the germline gene, which may be a read error. The gene calls are TRBV11-3 and TRBJ2-6, with D possibly called TRBD1 or TRBD2 (5 bases each). Per the germline V gene, CDR1 is SGHNT and CDR2 is YENEEA. This CDR3 contains 16 residues. The CDR3 region is CANSLMGVSGANVLTF. In DNA form, the CDR3 reads TGTGCCAACAGCCTAATGGGGGTCTCTGGGGCCAACGTCCTGACTTTC.

As to this clonotype: A clone one base away is much larger, so this may be a read error. The chain uses TRBV4-1 and TRBJ1-5; D gene ambiguous. With the DNA end fitting TRBJ2-3 better, the J assignment may be wrong. Germline values: CDR1 MGHRA, CDR2 YSYEKL. The CDR3 sequence is 14 residues long. The chain's CDR3 is CASSNWQINQPQYF. In DNA form, the CDR3 reads TGCGCCAGCAGCAACTGGCAGATTAATCAGCCCCAGTATTTT.

In the case of this clonotype: Germline and junction disagree at one end, which may indicate a read error. The chain links TRBV6-5 to TRBJ2-7, with D possibly called TRBD1 or TRBD2 (5 bases each). The CDR3 is 13 amino acids. Germline lookup yields CDR1 MNHEY and CDR2 SVGAGI. The CDR3 coding sequence is TGTGCCAGCAGTTACGTTGCAGGGAGCGAGCAGCACTTC. It encodes CASSYVAGSEQHF.

The gene calls are TRBV5-5 and TRBJ2-6, with 8 bases matching TRBD1. V shed 6 bases and J 0 bases; nucleotides not matched to a gene: 14. CDR1 and CDR2 (germline): SGHKS, YYEKEE (reference sequence). CDR3 size: 19 residues. As DNA, the CDR3 is TGTGCCAGCAAAATGACAGGGGCCGTTAGCCCCTCTGGGGCCAACGTCCTGACTTTC. As protein: CASKMTGAVSPSGANVLTF.

The chain employs TRBV7-9 and TRBJ2-5; 8 nucleotides line up with TRBD1. The CDR3 consists of 14 residues. Germline V lookup: CDR1 SEHNR, CDR2 FQNEAQ (reference sequence). The V and J ends lost 2 bases and 5 bases, in that order; junction bases with no gene match: 4. This chain's CDR3 is CASSLWTGQETQYF. In DNA form, the CDR3 reads TGTGCCAGCAGCTTATGGACAGGGCAGGAGACCCAGTACTTC.

Notes on this clonotype: This clone may be a read error of a much larger clone one base away. The chain joins TRBV29-1 to TRBJ2-7; D is unclear. The CDR3 spans 12 residues. Germline V gene sequence: CDR1 SQVTM, CDR2 ANQGSEA. Here the CDR3 DNA reads TGCAGCGTTTGGCGCTCAGCCTACGAGCATTACTTC. Translation gives CSVWRSAYEHYF.

The rearrangement joins TRBV2 to TRBJ2-2; 14 nucleotides agree with TRBD2. Germline loops: CDR1 SNHLY, CDR2 FYNNEI. This CDR3 spans 15 amino acids. J gave up 5 bases and V 4 bases, and 0 bases lay outside the gene matches. The CDR3 DNA follows: TGTGCCAGCAGTGGACTAGCGGGAGGGACCGGGGAGCTGTTTTTT. This gives the protein CASSGLAGGTGELFF.

The chain uses TRBV6-5 and TRBJ2-2; TRBD1 might be the D (7 bases). This CDR3 contains 12 residues. From germline, CDR1 is MNHEY and CDR2 SVGAGI. Trimming removed 7 bases at V and 7 bases at J, with 10 bases between. The CDR3 DNA sequence: TGTGCCAGCAACAGGGGAGGCGGGGAGCTGTTTTTT. Translation: CASNRGGGELFF.

About this clonotype: A single base separates this from a much larger clone, so it may be a read error. The chain joins TRBV6-1 to TRBJ2-1, with D possibly TRBD1 on 8 matching bases. Germline-derived CDR1 and CDR2 are MNHNS and SASEGT. The length of the CDR3 is 16 residues. The CDR3 region has the DNA TGTGCCAGCAGTGACAGGGGGCGCCTTGCGGGAGTTGAGCACTTCTTC. Protein product: CASSDRGRLAGVEHFF.

J is TRBJ2-1 and V is TRBV10-3, with D perhaps TRBD2 (7 bases). There are 16 residues in the CDR3. V lost 3 bases and J 0 bases, leaving 12 bases between the germline ends. Germline lookup yields CDR1 ENHRY and CDR2 SYGVKD. The CDR3 DNA follows: TGTGCCATCAGTGAAAAGGGGGGGAGCTCCTACAATGAGCAGTTCTTC. This translates into CAISEKGGSSYNEQFF.

This clonotype was found a few times. The V call is TRBV13, the J call TRBJ2-2, with 8 bases fitting TRBD2. CDR1 and CDR2 (germline): PRHDT, FYEKMQ (reference sequence). This CDR3 comprises 16 residues. The V segment lost 4 bases and the J segment 4 bases; nucleotides outside the gene matches: 8. As DNA, the CDR3 is TGTGCCAGCAGCTCCCAAGCGGGAGTGTTCACCGGGGAGCTGTTTTTT. It specifies CASSSQAGVFTGELFF.